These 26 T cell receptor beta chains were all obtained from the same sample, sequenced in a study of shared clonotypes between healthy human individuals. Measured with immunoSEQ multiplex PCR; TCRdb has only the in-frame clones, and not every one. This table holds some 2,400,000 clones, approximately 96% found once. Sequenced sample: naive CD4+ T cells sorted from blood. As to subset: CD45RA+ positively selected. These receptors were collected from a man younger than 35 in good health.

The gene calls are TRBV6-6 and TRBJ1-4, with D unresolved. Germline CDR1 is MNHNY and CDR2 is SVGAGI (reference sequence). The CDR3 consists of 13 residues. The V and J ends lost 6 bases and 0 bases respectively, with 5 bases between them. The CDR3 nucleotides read TGTGCCAGCAGCCTTGCAACTAATGAAAAACTGTTTTTT. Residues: CASSLATNEKLFF.

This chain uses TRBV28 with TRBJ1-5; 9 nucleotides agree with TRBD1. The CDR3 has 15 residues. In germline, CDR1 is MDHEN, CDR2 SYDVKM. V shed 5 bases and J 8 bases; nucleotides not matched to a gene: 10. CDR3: CASSPPGQGGKPQHF. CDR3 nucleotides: TGTGCCAGCAGTCCCCCGGGACAGGGCGGAAAGCCCCAGCATTTT.

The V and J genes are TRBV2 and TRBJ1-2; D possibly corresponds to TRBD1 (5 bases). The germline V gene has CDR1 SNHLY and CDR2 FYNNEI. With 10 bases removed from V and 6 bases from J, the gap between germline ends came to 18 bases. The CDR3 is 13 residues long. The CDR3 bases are TGTGCCACCAGACAGCTCCCGGTCGATGGCTACACCTTC. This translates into CATRQLPVDGYTF.

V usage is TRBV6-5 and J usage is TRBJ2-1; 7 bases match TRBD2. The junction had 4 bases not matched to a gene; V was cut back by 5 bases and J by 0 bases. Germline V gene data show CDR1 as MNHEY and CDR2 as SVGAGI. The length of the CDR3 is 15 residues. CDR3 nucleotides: TGTGCCAGCAGTACGGGGGGAAGCTCCTACAATGAGCAGTTCTTC. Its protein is CASSTGGSSYNEQFF.

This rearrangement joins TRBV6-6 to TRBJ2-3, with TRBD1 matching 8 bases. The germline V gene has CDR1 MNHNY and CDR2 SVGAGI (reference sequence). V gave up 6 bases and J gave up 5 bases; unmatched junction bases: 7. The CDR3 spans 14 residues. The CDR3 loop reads CASSLQGGRDTQYF. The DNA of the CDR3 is TGTGCCAGCAGCCTACAGGGGGGCAGAGATACGCAGTATTTT.

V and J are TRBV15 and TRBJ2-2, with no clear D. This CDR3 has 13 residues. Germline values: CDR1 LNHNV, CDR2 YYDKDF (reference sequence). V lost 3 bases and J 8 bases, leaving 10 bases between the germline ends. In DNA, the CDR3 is TGTGCCACCAGCAGTCACGCGACAGGGGAGCTGTTTTTT. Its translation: CATSSHATGELFF. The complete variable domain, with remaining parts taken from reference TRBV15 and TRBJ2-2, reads DAMVIQNPRYQVTQFGKPVTLSCSQTLNHNVMYWYQQKSSQAPKLLFHYYDKDFNNEADTPDNFQSRRPNTSFCFLDIRSPGLGDTAMYLCATSSHATGELFFGEGSRLTVL.

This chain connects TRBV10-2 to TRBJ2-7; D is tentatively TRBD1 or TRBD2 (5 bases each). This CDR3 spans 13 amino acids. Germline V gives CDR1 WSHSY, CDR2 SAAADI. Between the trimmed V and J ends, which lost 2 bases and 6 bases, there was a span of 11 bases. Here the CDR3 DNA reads TGCGCCAGCAGTGAGGTTCCAGGGACCGAGCAGTACTTC. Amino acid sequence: CASSEVPGTEQYF.

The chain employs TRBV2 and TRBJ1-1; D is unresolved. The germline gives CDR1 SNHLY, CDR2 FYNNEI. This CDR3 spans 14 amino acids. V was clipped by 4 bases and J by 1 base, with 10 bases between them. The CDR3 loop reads CASSVVRKNTEAFF. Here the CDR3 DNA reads TGTGCCAGCAGTGTGGTCAGGAAGAACACTGAAGCTTTCTTT.

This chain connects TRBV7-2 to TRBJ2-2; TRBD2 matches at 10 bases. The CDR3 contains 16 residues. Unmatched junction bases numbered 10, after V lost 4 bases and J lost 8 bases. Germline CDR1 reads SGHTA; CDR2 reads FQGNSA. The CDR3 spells CASSSASGRPSGELFF. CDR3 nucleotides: TGTGCCAGCAGCTCCGCTAGCGGGAGACCAAGTGGGGAGCTGTTTTTT.

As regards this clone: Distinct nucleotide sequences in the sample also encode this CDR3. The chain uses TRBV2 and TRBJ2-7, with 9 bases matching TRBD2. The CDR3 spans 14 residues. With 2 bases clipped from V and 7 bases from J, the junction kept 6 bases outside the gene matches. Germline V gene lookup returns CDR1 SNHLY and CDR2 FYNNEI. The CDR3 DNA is TGTGCCAGCAGTGAACGGCTAGCGGGATTTGAGCAGTACTTC. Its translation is CASSERLAGFEQYF.

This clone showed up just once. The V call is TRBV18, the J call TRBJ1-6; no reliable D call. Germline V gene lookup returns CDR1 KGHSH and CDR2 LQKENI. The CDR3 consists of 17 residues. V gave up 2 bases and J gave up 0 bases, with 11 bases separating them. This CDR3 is CASSPSQGSSYNSPLHF. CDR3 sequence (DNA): TGTGCCAGCTCACCAAGTCAAGGGAGCTCCTATAATTCACCCCTCCACTTT.

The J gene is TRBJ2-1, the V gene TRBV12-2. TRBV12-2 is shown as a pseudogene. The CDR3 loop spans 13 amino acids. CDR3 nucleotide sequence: TGTGCAAGTCGCTCCGGGCTGAACAATGAGCAGTTCTTC. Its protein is CASRSGLNNEQFF.

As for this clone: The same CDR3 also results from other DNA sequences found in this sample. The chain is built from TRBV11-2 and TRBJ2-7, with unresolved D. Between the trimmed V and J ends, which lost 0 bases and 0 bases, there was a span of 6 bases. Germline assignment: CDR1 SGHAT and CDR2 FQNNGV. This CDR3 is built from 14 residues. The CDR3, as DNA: TGTGCCAGCAGCTTAGAACGACTCTCCTACGAGCAGTACTTC. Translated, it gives CASSLERLSYEQYF.

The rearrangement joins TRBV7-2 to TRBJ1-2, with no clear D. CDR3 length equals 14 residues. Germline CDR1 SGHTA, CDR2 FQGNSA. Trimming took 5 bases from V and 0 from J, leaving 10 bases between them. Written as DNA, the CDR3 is TGTGCCAGCAGCCCCATTAATCCTAACTATGGCTACACCTTC. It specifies CASSPINPNYGYTF.

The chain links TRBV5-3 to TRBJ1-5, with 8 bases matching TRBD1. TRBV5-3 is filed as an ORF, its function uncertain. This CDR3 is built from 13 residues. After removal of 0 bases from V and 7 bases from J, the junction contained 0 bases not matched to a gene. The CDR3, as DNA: TGTGCCAGAAGCTTGGACAGGGGGCAGCCCCAGCATTTT. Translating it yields CARSLDRGQPQHF.

CDR3 protein: CSVEAPGNTEAFF. CDR3 coding DNA: TGCAGCGTTGAGGCCCCGGGAAACACTGAAGCTTTCTTT. The chain joins TRBV29-1 to TRBJ1-1; D remains ambiguous. CDR1 and CDR2 (germline): SQVTM, ANQGSEA. Trimming removed 3 bases from V and 2 bases from J, with 10 bases in between. The CDR3 loop spans 13 amino acids.

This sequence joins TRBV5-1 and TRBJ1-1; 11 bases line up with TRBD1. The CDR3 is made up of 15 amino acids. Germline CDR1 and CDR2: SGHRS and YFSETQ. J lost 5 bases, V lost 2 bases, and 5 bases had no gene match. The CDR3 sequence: CASSFVGQGATEAFF. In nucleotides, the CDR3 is TGCGCCAGCAGCTTTGTCGGACAGGGGGCGACTGAAGCTTTCTTT.

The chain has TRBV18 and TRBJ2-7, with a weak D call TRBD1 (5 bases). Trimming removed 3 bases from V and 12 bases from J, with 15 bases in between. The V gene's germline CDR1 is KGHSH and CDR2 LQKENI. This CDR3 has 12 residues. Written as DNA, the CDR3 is TGTGCCAGCTCACCCCTCGGGCAGGGCTGGTACTTC. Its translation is CASSPLGQGWYF. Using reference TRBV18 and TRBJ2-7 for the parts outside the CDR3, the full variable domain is NAGVMQNPRHLVRRRGQEARLRCSPMKGHSHVYWYRQLPEEGLKFMVYLQKENIIDESGMPKERFSAEFPKEGPSILRIQQVVRGDSAAYFCASSPLGQGWYFGPGTRLTVT.

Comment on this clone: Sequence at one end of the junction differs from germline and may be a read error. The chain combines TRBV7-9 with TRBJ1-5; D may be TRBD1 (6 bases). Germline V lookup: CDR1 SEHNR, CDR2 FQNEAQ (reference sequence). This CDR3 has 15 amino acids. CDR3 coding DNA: TGCGCCAGCAGCCAGTCTTCCCAGGGGAATCAGCCCCAGCATTTT. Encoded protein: CASSQSSQGNQPQHF.

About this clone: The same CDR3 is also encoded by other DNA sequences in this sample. CDR3: CASSQFRGFNQPQHF. The CDR3 bases are TGCGCCAGCAGCCAGTTCAGGGGTTTCAATCAGCCCCAGCATTTT. The V call is TRBV4-3, the J call TRBJ1-5, with D possibly TRBD1 on 6 matching bases. The V and J ends lost 3 bases and 3 bases respectively, with 12 bases between them. Germline CDR1 LGHNA, CDR2 YSLEER. The CDR3 extends over 15 amino acids.

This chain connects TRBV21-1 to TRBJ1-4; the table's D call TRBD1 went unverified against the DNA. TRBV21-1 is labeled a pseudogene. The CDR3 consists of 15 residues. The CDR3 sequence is CASSKATGAVEKLFF. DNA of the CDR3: TGTGCCAGCAGCAAAGCAACAGGGGCGGTCGAAAAACTGTTTTTT.

The chain's CDR3 is CASSFGDRAPEQYF. The CDR3 DNA is TGTGCCAGCAGCTTCGGGGACAGGGCACCCGAGCAGTACTTC. The chain links TRBV5-6 to TRBJ2-7; 9 positions match TRBD1. Germline trimming cut 2 bases from V and 6 bases from J; bases unmatched to any gene: 6. The CDR3 consists of 14 residues. Germline V gives CDR1 SGHDT, CDR2 YYEEEE.

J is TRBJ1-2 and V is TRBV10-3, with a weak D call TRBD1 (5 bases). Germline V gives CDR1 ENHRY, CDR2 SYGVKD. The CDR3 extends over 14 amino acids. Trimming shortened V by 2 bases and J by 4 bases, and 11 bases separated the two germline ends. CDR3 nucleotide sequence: TGTGCCATCAGTGAGGGAGGACACTCCTATGGCTACACCTTC. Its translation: CAISEGGHSYGYTF.

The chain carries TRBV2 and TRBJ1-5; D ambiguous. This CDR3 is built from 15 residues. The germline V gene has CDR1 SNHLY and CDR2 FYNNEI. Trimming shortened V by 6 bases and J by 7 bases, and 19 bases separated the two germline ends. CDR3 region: CASRFDVSPGQPQHF. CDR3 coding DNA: TGTGCCAGCAGATTCGACGTTAGTCCAGGACAGCCCCAGCATTTT.

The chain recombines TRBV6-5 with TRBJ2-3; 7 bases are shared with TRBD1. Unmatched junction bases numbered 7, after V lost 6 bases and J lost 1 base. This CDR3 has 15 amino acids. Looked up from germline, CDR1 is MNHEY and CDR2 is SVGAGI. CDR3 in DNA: TGTGCCAGCAGCCGCTGGCAGGGGGGCACAGATACGCAGTATTTT. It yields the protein CASSRWQGGTDTQYF.

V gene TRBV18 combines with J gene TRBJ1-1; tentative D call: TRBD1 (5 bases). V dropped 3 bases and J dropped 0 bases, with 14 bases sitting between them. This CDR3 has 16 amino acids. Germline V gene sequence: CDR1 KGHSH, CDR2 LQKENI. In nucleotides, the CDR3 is TGTGCCAGCTCACCGGCGGTGGGGGGAGTGAACACTGAAGCTTTCTTT. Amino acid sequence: CASSPAVGGVNTEAFF.